These 30 T cell receptor beta chains originate from one sample sequenced in a study of T cells in localized non-small cell lung cancer. Data came from immunoSEQ multiplex PCR; TCRdb stores just in-frame clones and leaves some out. The sample has 50,000 to 70,000 clones; roughly 80% are singletons. The starting material was PBMCs, obtained before any cancer treatment. The receptors shown here come from a man aged 35 to 69 with stage II lung adenocarcinoma.

The gene calls are TRBV10-3 and TRBJ2-3, with D possibly called TRBD1 or TRBD2 (5 bases each). Trimming cost V 6 bases and J 2 bases, with 15 bases left between them. The V gene's germline CDR1 is ENHRY and CDR2 SYGVKD. CDR3 size: 15 residues. The CDR3 protein is CAISEGTALTDTQYF. The CDR3 DNA sequence: TGTGCCATCAGCGAGGGGACGGCTCTCACAGATACGCAGTATTTT.

This CDR3 reads CASSLGGLAGNYEQFF. The CDR3 coding sequence is TGTGCCAGCAGCTTAGGTGGGCTAGCGGGGAATTATGAGCAGTTCTTC. The chain recombines TRBV11-3 with TRBJ2-1, with 9 positions matching TRBD2. Germline assignment: CDR1 SGHNT and CDR2 YENEEA. V trimming: 1 base; J trimming: 8 bases; junction bases outside the gene matches: 9. The CDR3 is made up of 16 amino acids.

The chain is built from TRBV7-9 and TRBJ1-5; a possible D gene is TRBD1 (5 bases). CDR1 and CDR2 (germline): SEHNR, FQNEAQ (reference sequence). The germline V and J ends were trimmed by 2 bases and 7 bases, with 6 bases remaining between them. The CDR3 is made up of 12 amino acids. The CDR3 bases are TGTGCCAGCAGCTTAAGGGGACAGCCCCAGCATTTT. This sequence encodes CASSLRGQPQHF.

The gene calls are TRBV15 and TRBJ2-1; D unclear. With 1 base removed from V and 7 bases from J, the gap between germline ends came to 5 bases. This CDR3 has 12 residues. CDR1 LNHNV and CDR2 YYDKDF come from the germline V gene (reference sequence). The CDR3 reads CATSRASNEQFF. CDR3 nucleotides: TGTGCCACCAGCAGAGCCAGTAATGAGCAGTTCTTC.

This chain links TRBV2 with TRBJ2-7; D possibly matches TRBD1 or TRBD2 (6 bases each). This CDR3 spans 15 amino acids. Germline CDR1 reads SNHLY; CDR2 reads FYNNEI. Trimming pared 0 bases from V and 3 bases from J, leaving 12 bases between. CDR3 loop: CASSEANRGRYEQYF. Written as DNA, the CDR3 is TGTGCCAGCAGTGAAGCAAATCGGGGGCGCTACGAGCAGTACTTC.

V usage is TRBV18 and J usage is TRBJ2-1; TRBD2 agrees at 9 bases. The germline gives CDR1 KGHSH, CDR2 LQKENI. The CDR3 is made up of 17 amino acids. The trim removed 5 bases at V and 1 base at J, leaving 9 bases unmatched. As DNA, the CDR3 is TGTGCCAGCTCAGAGCGTCTAGCGGGGATATCCTACAATGAGCAGTTCTTC. Translated: CASSERLAGISYNEQFF.

This chain links TRBV7-2 with TRBJ2-4; D might be TRBD2 (6 bases). The CDR3 is 15 residues long. CDR1 and CDR2 from the germline V gene are SGHTA and FQGNSA. V gave up 5 bases and J gave up 5 bases, with 16 bases separating them. CDR3 coding DNA: TGTGCCAGCAGCCCCCGGAGGGCCGGGGAAAACATTCAGTACTTC. Translation: CASSPRRAGENIQYF. Full variable domain (outside the CDR3, taken from reference TRBV7-2 and TRBJ2-4): GAGVSQSPSNKVTEKGKDVELRCDPISGHTALYWYRQSLGQGLEFLIYFQGNSAPDKSGLPSDRFSAERTGGSVSTLTIQRTQQEDSAVYLCASSPRRAGENIQYFGAGTRLSVL.

The chain has TRBV7-2 and TRBJ2-2; D unresolved. Trimming took 3 bases from V and 6 from J, leaving 8 bases between them. Germline CDR1 SGHTA, CDR2 FQGNSA. The CDR3 contains 13 residues. CDR3 amino acids: CASSLQPPGELFF. CDR3 coding DNA: TGTGCCAGCAGCTTGCAACCACCCGGGGAGCTGTTTTTT.

The chain links TRBV6-4 to TRBJ1-2; TRBD1 agrees at 8 bases. The CDR3 is made up of 17 amino acids. Germline CDR1 MRHNA, CDR2 SNTAGT. V dropped 4 bases and J dropped 5; count of bases not matched to a gene: 15. The CDR3: CASSAGTGGHRGYGYTF. DNA of the CDR3: TGTGCCAGCAGTGCCGGGACAGGAGGGCACCGGGGTTATGGCTACACCTTC.

The CDR3 reads CASGTANNQPQHF. The DNA of the CDR3 is TGTGCCAGCGGGACGGCCAACAATCAGCCCCAGCATTTT. The chain is built from TRBV6-1 and TRBJ1-5, with a possible D match to TRBD1 (5 bases). The V and J ends lost 8 bases and 3 bases respectively, with 11 bases between them. The germline gives CDR1 MNHNS, CDR2 SASEGT. The CDR3 has 13 residues.

V and J are TRBV5-1 and TRBJ1-3, with D possibly being TRBD1 (5 bases). V was pared by 0 bases and J by 0 bases, with 10 bases between. The CDR3 covers 16 residues. Germline V CDR1 and CDR2: SGHRS, YFSETQ. CDR3 protein: CASSLDSGASGNTIYF. The DNA of the CDR3 is TGCGCCAGCAGCTTGGACAGTGGGGCCTCTGGAAACACCATATATTTT.

This clone was observed once. The chain links TRBV9 to TRBJ2-7, with 10 bases that match TRBD2. The trim removed 0 bases at V and 2 bases at J, leaving 2 bases unmatched. The germline V gene has CDR1 SGDLS and CDR2 YYNGEE. CDR3 length: 15 amino acids. The CDR3 sequence: CASSVGTSGTYEQYF. Here the CDR3 DNA reads TGTGCCAGCAGCGTAGGGACTAGCGGTACCTACGAGCAGTACTTC.

This chain joins TRBV6-6 and TRBJ1-2, with D tentatively TRBD1 (6 bases). Germline values: CDR1 MNHNY, CDR2 SVGAGI (reference sequence). The germline V and J ends were trimmed by 2 bases and 4 bases, with 11 bases remaining between them. CDR3 length: 14 residues. The CDR3 nucleotides are TGTGCCAGCAGTTACGGACAGAAGTTCTATGGCTACACCTTC. Its protein product is CASSYGQKFYGYTF.

The chain couples TRBV2 to TRBJ2-2; maybe TRBD2 (5 bases). V lost 5 bases and J 0 bases, leaving 13 bases between the germline ends. CDR1 is SNHLY and CDR2 is FYNNEI in the germline V gene. The CDR3 runs 16 residues. The CDR3 region is CASSPKRFANTGELFF. CDR3 DNA sequence: TGTGCCAGCAGTCCTAAGCGGTTTGCGAACACCGGGGAGCTGTTTTTT.

This chain joins TRBV10-2 and TRBJ1-1; 8 bases align to TRBD1. With 8 bases clipped from V and 1 base from J, the junction kept 9 bases outside the gene matches. CDR1 is WSHSY, CDR2 SAAADI, per germline. The CDR3 runs 15 residues. CDR3 region: CASSDSGTGNTEAFF. For the CDR3, the DNA is TGCGCCAGCTCTGACTCCGGGACAGGGAACACTGAAGCTTTCTTT.

This clone was detected only a few times. This chain uses TRBV19 with TRBJ1-1, with TRBD1 as a possible D gene (5 bases). V shed 3 bases and J shed 1 base, with 9 bases lying between them. The germline V gene has CDR1 LNHDA and CDR2 SQIVND (reference sequence). There are 14 residues in the CDR3. For the CDR3, the DNA is TGTGCCAGTAGTATCGTGAGGGGGAACACTGAAGCTTTCTTT. This translates into CASSIVRGNTEAFF.

The rearrangement joins TRBV11-2 to TRBJ2-3; D is ambiguous. CDR3 length: 13 residues. Trimming cost V 5 bases and J 2 bases, with 8 bases left between them. Germline loops: CDR1 SGHAT, CDR2 FQNNGV. CDR3 coding DNA: TGTGCCAGCAGCCCCCGGATCACAGATACGCAGTATTTT. Its translation: CASSPRITDTQYF.

The genes are TRBV6-5 and TRBJ2-7; TRBD1 might be the D (7 bases). Germline assignment: CDR1 MNHEY and CDR2 SVGAGI. This CDR3 is built from 15 residues. Trimming shortened V by 4 bases and J by 2 bases, and 15 bases separated the two germline ends. CDR3 loop: CASSSTRGDTYEQYF. The CDR3 DNA reads as TGTGCCAGCAGTTCTACCAGGGGGGATACCTACGAGCAGTACTTC.

A word on this clone: Germline is not matched at one junction end, which may reflect a read error. The genes are TRBV7-2 and TRBJ2-7; the D is unclear. This CDR3 comprises 13 residues. CDR1 and CDR2 from the germline V gene are SGHTA and FQGNSA. This CDR3 reads CASSAPSSHEQYF. The CDR3 DNA sequence: TGTGCCAGCAGCGCTCCAAGCTCCCACGAGCAGTACTTC.

The chain employs TRBV19 and TRBJ2-5, with 8 bases aligning to TRBD2. The CDR3 spans 14 residues. With V trimmed by 5 bases and J by 5 bases, 7 bases remained unmatched. In germline, CDR1 is LNHDA, CDR2 SQIVND (reference sequence). Written as DNA, the CDR3 is TGTGCCAGTAGTCAGGGGACTAGGGGGGAGACCCAGTACTTC. Its protein product is CASSQGTRGETQYF.

V is TRBV7-2 and J is TRBJ1-2; 8 nucleotides match TRBD1. This CDR3 contains 17 residues. The V segment lost 5 bases and the J segment 6 bases; nucleotides outside the gene matches: 17. In germline, CDR1 is SGHTA, CDR2 FQGNSA. CDR3 protein: CASSLQSGTGGLNGYTF. DNA for the CDR3: TGTGCCAGCAGCCTCCAAAGCGGGACAGGAGGCCTTAATGGCTACACCTTC.

The V and J genes are TRBV4-2 and TRBJ1-5; 9 nucleotides match TRBD1. There are 15 residues in the CDR3. After removal of 0 bases from V and 6 bases from J, the junction contained 3 bases not matched to a gene. CDR1 is LGHNA, CDR2 YNFKEQ, per germline. This CDR3 is CASSQEDRGGQPQHF. Written as DNA, the CDR3 is TGTGCCAGCAGCCAAGAGGACAGGGGAGGTCAGCCCCAGCATTTT.

This sequence joins TRBV6-1 and TRBJ1-1; D uncertain. The CDR3 is 13 residues long. Trimming shortened V by 7 bases and J by 2 bases, and 11 bases separated the two germline ends. The V gene's germline CDR1 is MNHNS and CDR2 SASEGT. The CDR3 sequence is CASIFILNTEAFF. CDR3 sequence (DNA): TGTGCCAGCATCTTCATCCTCAACACTGAAGCTTTCTTT.

The chain combines TRBV19 with TRBJ2-1; 14 bases line up with TRBD2. The ends lost 10 bases at V and 4 bases at J; junction bases unmatched: 3. The CDR3 sequence is 14 residues long. The germline gives CDR1 LNHDA, CDR2 SQIVND (reference sequence). The CDR3 sequence is CATGLAGDYNEQFF. The CDR3 coding sequence is TGTGCCACGGGACTAGCGGGGGATTACAATGAGCAGTTCTTC.

CDR3 coding DNA: TGTGCCATCAGTGAGTACCCTGGAGGGCGAGGGAATGGCTACACCTTC. The encoded protein is CAISEYPGGRGNGYTF. V gene TRBV10-3 combines with J gene TRBJ1-2, with unresolved D. This CDR3 contains 16 residues. Trimming took off 1 base at V and 6 bases at J, with 18 bases between the two ends. Looked up from germline, CDR1 is ENHRY and CDR2 is SYGVKD.

The rearrangement joins TRBV5-1 to TRBJ1-5, with D possibly matching TRBD1 (6 bases). V lost 0 bases to trimming and J lost 5 bases, with 9 bases between them. The CDR3 totals 14 residues. Germline V CDR1 and CDR2: SGHRS, YFSETQ. CDR3 sequence (DNA): TGCGCCAGCAGCTTGGAGTCAGGGGATCAGCCCCAGCATTTT. Translation: CASSLESGDQPQHF.

The rearrangement uses TRBV10-3 and TRBJ2-3, with D possibly TRBD2 on 5 matching bases. CDR1 ENHRY and CDR2 SYGVKD come from the germline V gene. Trimming took 8 bases from V and 2 from J, leaving 14 bases between them. The CDR3 runs 14 residues. CDR3 sequence: CAIRRGPDTDTQYF. Written as DNA, the CDR3 is TGTGCCATCCGCCGGGGTCCCGACACAGATACGCAGTATTTT.

The chain is built from TRBV7-8 and TRBJ2-1; perhaps D is TRBD1 or TRBD2 (5 bases each). The CDR3 totals 14 residues. Germline loops: CDR1 SGHVS, CDR2 FQNEAQ. With 1 base removed from V and 8 bases from J, the gap between germline ends came to 12 bases. The chain's CDR3 is CASSLVGTGHEQFF. The CDR3 DNA reads as TGTGCCAGCAGCTTAGTAGGGACCGGGCATGAGCAGTTCTTC.

This clone was seen at least ten times. The chain joins TRBV5-8 to TRBJ1-5, with TRBD1 matching over 10 bases. From germline, CDR1 is SGHTS and CDR2 YDEGEE. V trimming: 0 bases; J trimming: 6 bases; junction bases outside the gene matches: 3. This CDR3 region has 15 residues. The CDR3: CASSLEGTGVQPQHF. The CDR3 DNA reads TGTGCCAGCAGCTTGGAGGGGACAGGGGTTCAGCCCCAGCATTTT.

CDR3 nucleotide sequence: TGCGCCAGCAGCCAAGATTACAGCTATGGCTACACCTTC. Translating gives CASSQDYSYGYTF. This chain joins TRBV4-1 and TRBJ1-2; no clear D gene. The germline CDR1 and CDR2 sequences are MGHRA and YSYEKL. The CDR3 sequence is 13 residues long. V was shortened by 0 bases and J by 4 bases, with 6 bases between the two germline ends.